These 14 T cell receptor beta chains were all obtained from the same sample, sequenced in a study of cytomegalovirus exposure and HLA in healthy donors. Primers included in the PCR were 60 Vbeta and 13 Jbeta primers. Some clones are missing from TCRdb's copy, which holds only in-frame ones; the method was immunoSEQ multiplex PCR. Of a few hundred thousand clones listed, 65% to 80% are singletons. Sequencing input: PBMCs. Receptors were obtained from a girl aged 2-15 years in good health and CMV-seronegative.

The chain recombines TRBV6-1 with TRBJ1-5; D is perhaps TRBD1 (5 bases). Trimming left V 8 bases short and J 3 bases short, with 14 bases between. Germline V gene sequence: CDR1 MNHNS, CDR2 SASEGT. This CDR3 has 14 residues. The CDR3 sequence: CASSLAGVNQPQHF. CDR3 in DNA: TGTGCCAGCTCTTTGGCGGGGGTCAATCAGCCCCAGCATTTT.

The genes are TRBV25-1 and TRBJ1-1; D is unclear. Per the germline V gene, CDR1 is MGHDK and CDR2 is SYGVNS. This CDR3 spans 10 amino acids. V was shortened by 6 bases and J by 4 bases, with 3 bases between the two germline ends. The CDR3 spells CASSGTEAFF. The DNA of the CDR3 is TGTGCCAGCAGCGGCACTGAAGCTTTCTTT.

This chain links TRBV7-8 with TRBJ2-7; 10 bases map to TRBD2. The junction had 5 bases not matched to a gene; V was cut back by 5 bases and J by 4 bases. This CDR3 region has 14 residues. CDR1 SGHVS and CDR2 FQNEAQ come from the germline V gene. The DNA of the CDR3 is TGTGCCAGCAGCGTGGATAGCGGGAGGTACGAGCAGTACTTC. Residues: CASSVDSGRYEQYF.

The rearrangement links TRBV2 to TRBJ1-5; 7 positions match TRBD1. V dropped 8 bases and J dropped 2; count of bases not matched to a gene: 9. The germline V gene encodes CDR1 SNHLY and CDR2 FYNNEI. This CDR3 is 15 amino acids long. The CDR3 region is CASLDRDIRNQPQHF. The CDR3 DNA follows: TGTGCCAGCCTTGACAGGGATATACGCAATCAGCCCCAGCATTTT.

The chain combines TRBV7-2 with TRBJ1-4, with unresolved D. The V gene lost 1 base and the J gene lost 4 bases, with 10 bases spanning the gap. CDR1 is SGHTA, CDR2 FQGNSA, per germline. CDR3 size: 15 residues. CDR3 protein: CASSLVSSGNEKLFF. The CDR3 DNA sequence: TGTGCCAGCAGCTTAGTCTCGAGTGGTAATGAAAAACTGTTTTTT.

The chain employs TRBV4-1 and TRBJ2-7, with D possibly TRBD2 on 6 matching bases. The CDR3 extends over 16 amino acids. The germline V gene has CDR1 MGHRA and CDR2 YSYEKL. V lost 0 bases and J lost 4, with 16 bases in between. The CDR3 region is CASSQDARGGAYEQYF. In DNA form, the CDR3 reads TGCGCCAGCAGCCAAGATGCGCGGGGTGGGGCTTACGAGCAGTACTTC.

This chain uses TRBV7-9 with TRBJ2-5; tentatively, D is TRBD2 (6 bases). The V end lost 6 bases, the J end lost 0 bases, and 11 bases lay between the germline ends. Germline loops: CDR1 SEHNR, CDR2 FQNEAQ (reference sequence). There are 14 residues in the CDR3. The DNA for the CDR3 is TGTGCCAGCAGGTTGGAGGGGTACCAAGAGACCCAGTACTTC. This sequence encodes CASRLEGYQETQYF.

The chain uses TRBV6-5 and TRBJ1-2; a possible D gene is TRBD1 (5 bases). Germline assignment: CDR1 MNHEY and CDR2 SVGAGI. The CDR3 runs to 15 residues. V lost 0 bases and J lost 5, with 13 bases in between. CDR3 region: CASSYSATVQYGYTF. CDR3 in DNA: TGTGCCAGCAGTTACTCGGCGACAGTACAGTATGGCTACACCTTC.

This clone has a single count. CDR3 in DNA: TGTGCCTGGAGTGTACGGGTTGAGTCACCCCTCCACTTT. This gives the protein CAWSVRVESPLHF. The rearrangement joins TRBV30 to TRBJ1-6; unclear D gene. Germline V gene lookup returns CDR1 GTSNPN and CDR2 SVGIG (reference sequence). V was clipped by 0 bases and J by 10 bases, with 10 bases between them. The CDR3 sequence is 13 residues long. Full variable domain (missing parts from reference TRBV30 and TRBJ1-6): SQTIHQWPATLVQPVGSPLSLECTVEGTSNPNLYWYRQAAGRGLQLLFYSVGIGQISSEVPQNLSASRPQDRQFILSSKKLLLSDSGFYLCAWSVRVESPLHFGNGTRLTVT.

The J gene is TRBJ2-3, the V gene TRBV2; 10 positions match TRBD1. Germline CDR1 is SNHLY and CDR2 is FYNNEI. This CDR3 spans 14 amino acids. The ends lost 6 bases at V and 6 bases at J; junction bases unmatched: 6. In nucleotides, the CDR3 is TGTGCCAGCAGCGACAGGGGGCGCGGGGATACGCAGTATTTT. As protein: CASSDRGRGDTQYF.

The genes are TRBV6-1 and TRBJ2-3; 14 bases fit TRBD2. The V segment lost 4 bases and the J segment 4 bases; nucleotides outside the gene matches: 1. Per the germline V gene, CDR1 is MNHNS and CDR2 is SASEGT. The CDR3 contains 15 residues. CDR3 in amino acids: CASSGLAGGPDTQYF. The CDR3 coding sequence is TGTGCCAGCAGTGGACTAGCGGGAGGGCCAGATACGCAGTATTTT.

The gene calls are TRBV4-1 and TRBJ1-4; D remains unclear. The germline V and J ends were trimmed by 3 bases and 6 bases, with 5 bases remaining between them. The germline CDR1 and CDR2 sequences are MGHRA and YSYEKL. The CDR3 is 12 residues long. CDR3 sequence reads: CASSHLHEKLFF. Written as DNA, the CDR3 is TGCGCCAGCAGCCACCTCCATGAAAAACTGTTTTTT.

The chain links TRBV27 to TRBJ2-3, with TRBD1 as a possible D gene (7 bases). With 5 bases removed from V and 1 base from J, the gap between germline ends came to 16 bases. The CDR3 is made up of 16 amino acids. Germline V gives CDR1 MNHEY, CDR2 SMNVEV (reference sequence). The CDR3 bases are TGTGCCAGCAGTATAGGGGGACAGCGGGGCACAGATACGCAGTATTTT. Translated: CASSIGGQRGTDTQYF.

The V and J genes are TRBV19 and TRBJ2-7; TRBD1 matches at 10 bases. Germline V CDR1 and CDR2: LNHDA, SQIVND (reference sequence). This CDR3 contains 15 residues. The V segment lost 5 bases and the J segment 6 bases; nucleotides outside the gene matches: 10. CDR3 region: CASSPSGTGVLEQYF. CDR3 DNA: TGTGCCAGTAGTCCGTCCGGGACAGGGGTCCTCGAGCAGTACTTC.